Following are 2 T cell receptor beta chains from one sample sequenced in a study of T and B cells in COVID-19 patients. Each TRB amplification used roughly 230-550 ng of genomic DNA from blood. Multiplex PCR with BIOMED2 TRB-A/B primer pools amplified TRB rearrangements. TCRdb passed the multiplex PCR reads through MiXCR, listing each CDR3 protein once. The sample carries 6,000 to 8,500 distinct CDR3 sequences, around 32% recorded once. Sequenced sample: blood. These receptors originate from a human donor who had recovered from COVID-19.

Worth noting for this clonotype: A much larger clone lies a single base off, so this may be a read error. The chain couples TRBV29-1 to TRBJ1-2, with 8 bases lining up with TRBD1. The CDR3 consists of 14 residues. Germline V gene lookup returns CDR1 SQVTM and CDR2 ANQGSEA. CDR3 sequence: CSVALLTGDYCYTF. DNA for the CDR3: TGCAGCGTCGCCCTCCTGACAGGGGACTATTGCTACACCTTC.

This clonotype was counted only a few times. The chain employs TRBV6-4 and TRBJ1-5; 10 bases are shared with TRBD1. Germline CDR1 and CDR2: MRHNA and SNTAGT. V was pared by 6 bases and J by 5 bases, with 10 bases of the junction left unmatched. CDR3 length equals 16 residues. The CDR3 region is CASRAGTGDSHQPQHF. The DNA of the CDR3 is TGTGCCAGCAGAGCCGGGACAGGGGACTCCCATCAGCCCCAGCATTTT.